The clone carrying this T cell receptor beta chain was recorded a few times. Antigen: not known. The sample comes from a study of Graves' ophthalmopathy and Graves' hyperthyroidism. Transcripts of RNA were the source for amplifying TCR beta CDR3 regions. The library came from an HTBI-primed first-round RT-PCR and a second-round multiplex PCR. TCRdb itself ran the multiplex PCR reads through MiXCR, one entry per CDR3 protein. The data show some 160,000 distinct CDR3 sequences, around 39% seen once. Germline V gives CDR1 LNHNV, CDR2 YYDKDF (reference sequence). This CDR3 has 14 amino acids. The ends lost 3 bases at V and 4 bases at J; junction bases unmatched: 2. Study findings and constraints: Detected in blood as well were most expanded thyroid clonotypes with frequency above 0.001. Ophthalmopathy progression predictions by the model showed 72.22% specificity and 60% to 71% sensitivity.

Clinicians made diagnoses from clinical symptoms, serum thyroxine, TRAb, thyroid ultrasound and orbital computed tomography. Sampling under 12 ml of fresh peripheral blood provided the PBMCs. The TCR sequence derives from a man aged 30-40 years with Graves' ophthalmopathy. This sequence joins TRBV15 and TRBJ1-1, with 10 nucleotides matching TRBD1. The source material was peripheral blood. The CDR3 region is CATSSRTGGTEAFF. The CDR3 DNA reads TGTGCCACCAGCAGTAGGACAGGGGGCACTGAAGCTTTCTTT.